What follows are 20 T cell receptor beta chains derived from one specimen sequenced in a study of blood T cell repertoires in COVID-19 (dated by TCRdb to between 2020 and 2021). Receptor amplification or capture employed the immunoSEQ multiplex PCR assay. The clones in this table, taken by TCRdb from immuneACCESS, are in-frame only. Not every clone is retained; where verified, under half of the shortfall comes from an unresolved V gene, and the cause of the rest is unknown. A total of about 200,000 clones appear in this sample, roughly 87% of them only once. 2% to 2.5% of the sample is taken by the ten largest. What was sequenced was PBMCs or T cells enriched from blood (not recorded which). These receptors were taken from a woman under 40 who had recovered from COVID-19.

The chain joins TRBV9 to TRBJ1-2; 8 bases are a match to TRBD1. This CDR3 spans 14 amino acids. The germline V gene has CDR1 SGDLS and CDR2 YYNGEE. V lost 2 bases, J lost 8 bases, and 8 bases stayed unmatched. Here the CDR3 reads CASSVSWTGNGYTF. DNA of the CDR3: TGTGCCAGCAGCGTCTCCTGGACAGGGAACGGCTACACCTTC.

The chain links TRBV29-1 to TRBJ2-1; D gene ambiguous. This CDR3 is 11 amino acids long. Trimming stripped 0 bases from V and 12 bases from J, with 9 bases between. CDR1 is SQVTM, CDR2 ANQGSEA, per germline. The CDR3 spells CSVEEARRQFF. In nucleotides, the CDR3 is TGCAGCGTTGAAGAAGCTAGAAGGCAGTTCTTC.

J is TRBJ1-1 and V is TRBV4-3; TRBD1 matches at 7 bases. This CDR3 is built from 14 residues. Germline V gene lookup returns CDR1 LGHNA and CDR2 YSLEER. Unmatched junction bases numbered 4, after V lost 3 bases and J lost 3 bases. DNA of the CDR3: TGCGCCAGCAGCCAGAGCAGGGGGGACACTGAAGCTTTCTTT. Translating gives CASSQSRGDTEAFF.

The rearrangement links TRBV30 to TRBJ1-6, with D hard to call. There are 13 residues in the CDR3. Germline CDR1 reads GTSNPN; CDR2 reads SVGIG (reference sequence). Trimming shortened V by 2 bases and J by 7 bases, and 9 bases separated the two germline ends. CDR3 sequence (DNA): TGTGCCTGGAGTTTAGGCGGGAATTCACCCCTCCACTTT. Residues: CAWSLGGNSPLHF.

The V gene is TRBV11-1, the J gene TRBJ1-6, with 9 bases fitting TRBD1. CDR3 size: 13 residues. V lost 5 bases and J lost 9; bases outside the gene matches: 2. Germline V gene data show CDR1 as SGHAT and CDR2 as FQDESV (reference sequence). CDR3 amino acids: CASSHRGLSPLHF. The CDR3 region has the DNA TGTGCCAGCAGCCACAGGGGGCTTTCACCCCTCCACTTT.

The table lists this clone with a count of one. The rearrangement uses TRBV6-5 and TRBJ2-3; D might be TRBD1 (6 bases). The CDR3 totals 14 residues. Germline V gives CDR1 MNHEY, CDR2 SVGAGI. The V end lost 6 bases, the J end lost 0 bases, and 10 bases lay between the germline ends. The CDR3 spells CASRRDTSTDTQYF. Here the CDR3 DNA reads TGTGCCAGCAGACGGGACACTAGCACAGATACGCAGTATTTT.

This clone has ten or more counts. V usage is TRBV6-5 and J usage is TRBJ1-1; D ambiguous. The germline V and J ends were trimmed by 8 bases and 1 base, with 8 bases remaining between them. CDR1 and CDR2 (germline): MNHEY, SVGAGI. There are 12 residues in the CDR3. The CDR3, as DNA: TGTGCCAGCGCACCAGGGAACACTGAAGCTTTCTTT. Protein: CASAPGNTEAFF.

This chain joins TRBV7-3 and TRBJ2-7; possibly TRBD2 for D (6 bases). Germline V gives CDR1 SGHTA, CDR2 FQGTGA. The CDR3 contains 13 residues. Trimming left V 3 bases short and J 2 bases short, with 8 bases between. DNA of the CDR3: TGTGCCAGCAGCTTCGGGGGAGCCTACGAGCAGTACTTC. Translated: CASSFGGAYEQYF.

The CDR3 bases are TGCGCCAGCAGTGAACCCCCCTTCGACAGGGTCTCCGAGCAGTACTTC. This codes for CASSEPPFDRVSEQYF. The V call is TRBV10-1, the J call TRBJ2-7, with 7 bases that match TRBD1. Germline V CDR1 and CDR2: WNHNN, SYGVQD (reference sequence). With V trimmed by 3 bases and J by 6 bases, 14 bases remained unmatched. The CDR3 runs 16 residues.

J is TRBJ1-2 and V is TRBV6-5; tentatively, D is TRBD1 (6 bases). The CDR3 sequence is 13 residues long. Deletions cut 6 bases from V and 5 bases from J, with 13 bases between. CDR1 is MNHEY, CDR2 SVGAGI, per germline. The CDR3 sequence is CASRFGGRYGYTF. For the CDR3, the DNA is TGTGCCAGCAGATTTGGGGGCAGGTATGGCTACACCTTC.

In its sample, this clone was seen a few times. The J gene is TRBJ1-1, the V gene TRBV12-3 or TRBV12-4; D uncertain. The CDR3 is 13 residues long. V lost 5 bases to trimming and J lost 1 base, with 8 bases between them. The CDR3 sequence is CASSAQANTEAFF. CDR3 in DNA: TGTGCCAGCAGTGCCCAGGCGAACACTGAAGCTTTCTTT.

V is TRBV4-1 and J is TRBJ1-2, with 8 bases matching TRBD1. J lost 5 bases, V lost 0 bases, and 8 bases had no gene match. Per the germline V gene, CDR1 is MGHRA and CDR2 is YSYEKL. The CDR3 sequence is 16 residues long. The chain's CDR3 is CASSQDHSGGGYGYTF. The CDR3 DNA follows: TGCGCCAGCAGCCAAGATCATTCAGGGGGCGGGTATGGCTACACCTTC.

The chain links TRBV4-3 to TRBJ2-1; D might be TRBD1 (6 bases). Germline V gene sequence: CDR1 LGHNA, CDR2 YSLEER. Trimming took 0 bases from V and 0 from J, leaving 9 bases between them. CDR3 length: 16 amino acids. The CDR3 DNA follows: TGCGCCAGCAGCCAAGATACAGGGAGCTCCTACAATGAGCAGTTCTTC. Its protein product is CASSQDTGSSYNEQFF.

The chain joins TRBV27 to TRBJ2-4; weak D call: TRBD2 (5 bases). Germline V gene sequence: CDR1 MNHEY, CDR2 SMNVEV (reference sequence). V was pared by 8 bases and J by 0 bases, with 14 bases between. The CDR3 contains 15 residues. The CDR3 loop reads CASLGNGLAKNIQYF. The DNA for the CDR3 is TGTGCCAGCCTAGGGAATGGACTAGCCAAAAACATTCAGTACTTC.

The chain carries TRBV7-9 and TRBJ1-1; no clear D gene. This CDR3 comprises 11 residues. V was shortened by 6 bases and J by 5 bases, with 7 bases between the two germline ends. CDR1 and CDR2 from the germline V gene are SEHNR and FQNEAQ (reference sequence). The CDR3 loop is CASRGGTEAFF. In nucleotides, the CDR3 is TGTGCCAGCAGGGGCGGGACTGAAGCTTTCTTT.

The gene calls are TRBV28 and TRBJ1-2; 8 nucleotides align to TRBD1. J lost 0 bases, V lost 5 bases, and 5 bases had no gene match. The CDR3 length is 15 residues. Germline V gene sequence: CDR1 MDHEN, CDR2 SYDVKM. The CDR3 spells CASSRTGITNYGYTF. In DNA, the CDR3 is TGTGCCAGCAGTAGGACAGGGATCACTAACTATGGCTACACCTTC.

This chain links TRBV7-9 with TRBJ2-3; 8 bases line up with TRBD2. Looked up from germline, CDR1 is SEHNR and CDR2 is FQNEAQ (reference sequence). CDR3 length equals 16 residues. The V and J ends lost 5 bases and 0 bases, in that order; junction bases with no gene match: 7. CDR3 coding DNA: TGTGCCAGCAGCAAGCCGGGCGGGGGGAGCACAGATACGCAGTATTTT. This translates into CASSKPGGGSTDTQYF.

V usage is TRBV5-1 and J usage is TRBJ2-6, with a possible D match to TRBD2 (5 bases). The CDR3 contains 16 residues. Germline V gives CDR1 SGHRS, CDR2 YFSETQ. Trimming removed 0 bases at V and 0 bases at J, with 7 bases between. CDR3 amino acids: CASSLVGNSGANVLTF. CDR3 in DNA: TGCGCCAGCAGCTTGGTCGGGAACTCTGGGGCCAACGTCCTGACTTTC.

In this sample, this clone turned up once. The genes are TRBV5-1 and TRBJ2-2; 10 bases are a match to TRBD2. CDR3 length equals 15 residues. In germline, CDR1 is SGHRS, CDR2 YFSETQ. The V gene end was trimmed by 2 bases and the J gene end by 5 bases; junction bases not matched to a gene: 3. In DNA form, the CDR3 reads TGCGCCAGCAGCTTTCTAGCGGGAGCTACCGGGGAGCTGTTTTTT. Translating it yields CASSFLAGATGELFF.

The chain combines TRBV11-3 with TRBJ2-1; TRBD2 might be the D (6 bases). The CDR3 runs 13 residues. The V gene lost 2 bases and the J gene lost 10 bases, with 12 bases spanning the gap. Per the germline V gene, CDR1 is SGHNT and CDR2 is YENEEA. The CDR3: CASSLKTSGEQFF. The CDR3 DNA reads as TGTGCCAGCAGCTTAAAGACGAGCGGGGAGCAGTTCTTC.